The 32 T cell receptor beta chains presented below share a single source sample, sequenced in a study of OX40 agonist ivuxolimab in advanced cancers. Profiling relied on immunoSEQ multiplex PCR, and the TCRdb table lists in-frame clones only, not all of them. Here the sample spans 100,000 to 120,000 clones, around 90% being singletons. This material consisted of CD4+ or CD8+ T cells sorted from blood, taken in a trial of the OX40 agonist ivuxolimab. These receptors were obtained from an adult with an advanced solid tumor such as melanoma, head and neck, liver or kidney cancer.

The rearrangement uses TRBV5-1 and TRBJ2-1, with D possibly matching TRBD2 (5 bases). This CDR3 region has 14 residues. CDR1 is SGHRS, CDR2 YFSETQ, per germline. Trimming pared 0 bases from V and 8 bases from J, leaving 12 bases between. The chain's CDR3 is CASSLGISADEQFF. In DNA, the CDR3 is TGCGCCAGCAGCTTGGGTATTAGCGCCGATGAGCAGTTCTTC.

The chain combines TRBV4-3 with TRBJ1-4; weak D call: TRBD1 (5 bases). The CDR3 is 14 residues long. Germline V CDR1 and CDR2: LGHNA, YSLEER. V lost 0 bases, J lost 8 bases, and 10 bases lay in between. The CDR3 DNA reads TGCGCCAGCAGCCAAGAAGGGGCGGGAGAAAAACTGTTTTTT. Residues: CASSQEGAGEKLFF.

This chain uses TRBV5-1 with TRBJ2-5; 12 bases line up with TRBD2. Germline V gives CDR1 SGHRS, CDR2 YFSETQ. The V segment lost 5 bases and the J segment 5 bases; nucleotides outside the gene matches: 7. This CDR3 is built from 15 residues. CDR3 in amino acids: CASSSPSGRGETQYF. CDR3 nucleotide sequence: TGCGCCAGCAGTTCTCCTAGCGGGAGGGGCGAGACCCAGTACTTC.

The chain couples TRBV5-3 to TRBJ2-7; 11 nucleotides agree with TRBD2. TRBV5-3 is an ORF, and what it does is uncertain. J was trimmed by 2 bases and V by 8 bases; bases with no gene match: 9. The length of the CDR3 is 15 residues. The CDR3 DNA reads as TGTGCCAGCAGCCAGGGACTAGCGGAGACCTACGAGCAGTACTTC. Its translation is CASSQGLAETYEQYF.

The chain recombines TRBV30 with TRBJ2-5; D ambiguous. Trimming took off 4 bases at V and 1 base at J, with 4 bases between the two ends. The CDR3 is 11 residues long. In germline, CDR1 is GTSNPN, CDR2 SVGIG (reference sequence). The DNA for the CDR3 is TGTGCCTGGATTGGCCAAGAGACCCAGTACTTC. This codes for CAWIGQETQYF.

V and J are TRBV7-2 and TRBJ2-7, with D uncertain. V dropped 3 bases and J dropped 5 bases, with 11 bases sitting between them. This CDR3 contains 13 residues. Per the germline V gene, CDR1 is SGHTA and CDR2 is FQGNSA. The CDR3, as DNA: TGTGCCAGCAGCTTCTTAGACCGCCACGAGCAGTACTTC. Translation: CASSFLDRHEQYF.

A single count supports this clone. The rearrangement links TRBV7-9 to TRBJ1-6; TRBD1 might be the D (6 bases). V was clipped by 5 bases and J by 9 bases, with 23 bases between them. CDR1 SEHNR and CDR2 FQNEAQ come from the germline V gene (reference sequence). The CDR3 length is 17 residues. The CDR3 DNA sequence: TGTGCCAGCAGCCCCCAATCACGGGGGGCATTTGGTTCACCCCTCCACTTT. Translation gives CASSPQSRGAFGSPLHF.

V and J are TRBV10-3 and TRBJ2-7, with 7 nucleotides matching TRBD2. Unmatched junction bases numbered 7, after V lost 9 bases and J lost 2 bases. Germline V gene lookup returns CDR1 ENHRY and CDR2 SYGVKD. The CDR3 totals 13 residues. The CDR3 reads CAIREGQTYEQYF. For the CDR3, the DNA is TGTGCCATTAGGGAGGGGCAGACCTACGAGCAGTACTTC.

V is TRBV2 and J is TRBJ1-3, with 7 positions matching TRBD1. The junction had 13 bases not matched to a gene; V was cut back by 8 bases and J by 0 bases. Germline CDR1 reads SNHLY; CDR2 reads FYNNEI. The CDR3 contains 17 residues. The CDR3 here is CASSRQGLLLSGNTIYF. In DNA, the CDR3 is TGTGCCAGCTCCAGACAGGGCCTACTCCTCTCTGGAAACACCATATATTTT.

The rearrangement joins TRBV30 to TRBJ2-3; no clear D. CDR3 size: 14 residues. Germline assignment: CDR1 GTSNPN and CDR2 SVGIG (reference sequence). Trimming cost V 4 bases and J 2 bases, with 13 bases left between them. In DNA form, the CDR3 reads TGTGCCTGGACCCCCGGTACAACCACAGATACGCAGTATTTT. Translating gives CAWTPGTTTDTQYF.

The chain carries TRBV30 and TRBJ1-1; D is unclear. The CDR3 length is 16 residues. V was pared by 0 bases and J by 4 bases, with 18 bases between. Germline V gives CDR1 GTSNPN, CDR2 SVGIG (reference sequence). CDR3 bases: TGTGCCTGGAGTGTACCGGGCCTTGAAAGATCCACTGAAGCTTTCTTT. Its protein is CAWSVPGLERSTEAFF.

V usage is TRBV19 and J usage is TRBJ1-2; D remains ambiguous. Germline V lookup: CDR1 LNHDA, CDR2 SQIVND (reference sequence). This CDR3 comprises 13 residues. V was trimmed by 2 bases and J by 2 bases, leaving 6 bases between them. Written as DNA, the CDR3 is TGTGCCAGTAGTATAAAGGTGAACTATGGCTACACCTTC. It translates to CASSIKVNYGYTF.

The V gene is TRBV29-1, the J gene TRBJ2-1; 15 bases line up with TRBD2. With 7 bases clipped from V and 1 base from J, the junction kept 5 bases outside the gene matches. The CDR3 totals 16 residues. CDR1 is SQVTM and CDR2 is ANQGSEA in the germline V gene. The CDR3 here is CSASGLAGGSYNEQFF. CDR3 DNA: TGCAGCGCGTCGGGACTAGCGGGAGGTTCCTACAATGAGCAGTTCTTC.

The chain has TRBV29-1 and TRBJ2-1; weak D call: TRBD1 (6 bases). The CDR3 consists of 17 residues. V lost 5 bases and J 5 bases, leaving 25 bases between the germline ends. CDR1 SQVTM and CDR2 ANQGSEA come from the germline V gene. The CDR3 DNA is TGCAGCGTTATTAGTAGGGCAGGGGCACTACCGGACAATGAGCAGTTCTTC. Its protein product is CSVISRAGALPDNEQFF.

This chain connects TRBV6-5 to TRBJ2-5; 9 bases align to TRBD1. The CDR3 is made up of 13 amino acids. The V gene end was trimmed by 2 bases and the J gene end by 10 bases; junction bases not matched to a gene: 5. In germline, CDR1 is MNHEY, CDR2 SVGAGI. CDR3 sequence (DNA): TGTGCCAGCAGTTACCCCGGGACAGGGCTCCAGTACTTC. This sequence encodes CASSYPGTGLQYF.

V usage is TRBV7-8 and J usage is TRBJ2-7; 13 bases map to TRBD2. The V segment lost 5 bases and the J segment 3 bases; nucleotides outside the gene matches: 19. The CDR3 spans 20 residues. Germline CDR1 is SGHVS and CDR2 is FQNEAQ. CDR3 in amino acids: CASSPARTSGSWAFYYEQYF. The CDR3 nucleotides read TGTGCCAGCAGCCCGGCTCGGACTAGCGGGAGTTGGGCCTTCTACTACGAGCAGTACTTC.

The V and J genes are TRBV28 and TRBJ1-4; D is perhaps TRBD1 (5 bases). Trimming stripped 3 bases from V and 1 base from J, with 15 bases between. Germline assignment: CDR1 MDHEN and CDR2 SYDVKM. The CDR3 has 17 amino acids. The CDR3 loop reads CASSFFGAGQTNEKLFF. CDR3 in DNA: TGTGCCAGCAGTTTTTTCGGAGCAGGGCAAACTAATGAAAAACTGTTTTTT.

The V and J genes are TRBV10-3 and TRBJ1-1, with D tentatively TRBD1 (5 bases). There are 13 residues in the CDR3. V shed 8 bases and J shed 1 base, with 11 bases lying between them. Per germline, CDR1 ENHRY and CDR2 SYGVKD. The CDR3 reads CAIDAGTNTEAFF. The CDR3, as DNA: TGTGCCATCGACGCAGGGACGAACACTGAAGCTTTCTTT.

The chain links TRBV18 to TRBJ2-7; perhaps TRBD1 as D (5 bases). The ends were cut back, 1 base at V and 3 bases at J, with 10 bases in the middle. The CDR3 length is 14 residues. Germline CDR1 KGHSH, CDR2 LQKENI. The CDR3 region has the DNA TGTGCCAGCTCACCACGAACAGGCAACTACGAGCAGTACTTC. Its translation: CASSPRTGNYEQYF. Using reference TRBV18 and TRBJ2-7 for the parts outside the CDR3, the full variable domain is NAGVMQNPRHLVRRRGQEARLRCSPMKGHSHVYWYRQLPEEGLKFMVYLQKENIIDESGMPKERFSAEFPKEGPSILRIQQVVRGDSAAYFCASSPRTGNYEQYFGPGTRLTVT.

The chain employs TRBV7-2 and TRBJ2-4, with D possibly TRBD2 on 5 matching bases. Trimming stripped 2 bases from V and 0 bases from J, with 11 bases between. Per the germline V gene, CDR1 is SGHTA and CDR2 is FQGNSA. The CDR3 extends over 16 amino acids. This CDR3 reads CASSLLGVEAKNIQYF. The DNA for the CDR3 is TGTGCCAGCAGCTTACTCGGGGTGGAAGCCAAAAACATTCAGTACTTC.

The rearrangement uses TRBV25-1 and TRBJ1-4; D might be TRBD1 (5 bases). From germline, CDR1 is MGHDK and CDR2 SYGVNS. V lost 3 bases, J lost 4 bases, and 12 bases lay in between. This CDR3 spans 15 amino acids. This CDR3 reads CASSEATAYNEKLFF. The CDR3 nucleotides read TGTGCCAGCAGTGAGGCGACAGCCTATAATGAAAAACTGTTTTTT.

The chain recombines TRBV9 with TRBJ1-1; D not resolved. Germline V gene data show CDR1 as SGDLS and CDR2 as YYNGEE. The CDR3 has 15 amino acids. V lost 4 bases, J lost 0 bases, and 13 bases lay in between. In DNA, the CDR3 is TGTGCCAGCAGCTTCCATGACGGCGTGAACACTGAAGCTTTCTTT. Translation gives CASSFHDGVNTEAFF. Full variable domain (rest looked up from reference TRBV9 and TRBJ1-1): DSGVTQTPKHLITATGQRVTLRCSPRSGDLSVYWYQQSLDQGLQFLIQYYNGEERAKGNILERFSAQQFPDLHSELNLSSLELGDSALYFCASSFHDGVNTEAFFGQGTRLTVV.

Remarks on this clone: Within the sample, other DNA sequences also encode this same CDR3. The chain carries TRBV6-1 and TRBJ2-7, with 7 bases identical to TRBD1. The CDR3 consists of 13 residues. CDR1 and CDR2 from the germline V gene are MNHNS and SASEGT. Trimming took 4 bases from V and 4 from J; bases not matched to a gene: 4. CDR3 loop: CASSAGQPYEQYF. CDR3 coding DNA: TGTGCCAGCAGTGCGGGACAGCCTTACGAGCAGTACTTC.

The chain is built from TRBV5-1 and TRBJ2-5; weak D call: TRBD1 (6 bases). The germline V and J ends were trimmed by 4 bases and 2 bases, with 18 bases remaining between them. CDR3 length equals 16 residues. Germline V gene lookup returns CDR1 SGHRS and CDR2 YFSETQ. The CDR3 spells CASSLTGNRVQETQYF. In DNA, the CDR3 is TGCGCCAGCAGCCTAACAGGGAACCGGGTGCAAGAGACCCAGTACTTC.

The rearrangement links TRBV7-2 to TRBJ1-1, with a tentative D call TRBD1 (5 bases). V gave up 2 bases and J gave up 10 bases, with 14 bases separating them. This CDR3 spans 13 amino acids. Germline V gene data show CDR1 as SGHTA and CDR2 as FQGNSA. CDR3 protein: CASSLNEGLSAFF. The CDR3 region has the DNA TGTGCCAGCAGCTTAAATGAGGGGCTGTCAGCTTTCTTT.

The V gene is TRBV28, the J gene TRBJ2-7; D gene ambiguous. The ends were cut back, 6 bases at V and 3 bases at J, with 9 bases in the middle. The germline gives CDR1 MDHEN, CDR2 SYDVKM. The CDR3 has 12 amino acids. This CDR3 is CASRDKRYEQYF. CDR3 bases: TGTGCCAGCAGAGATAAGCGCTACGAGCAGTACTTC.

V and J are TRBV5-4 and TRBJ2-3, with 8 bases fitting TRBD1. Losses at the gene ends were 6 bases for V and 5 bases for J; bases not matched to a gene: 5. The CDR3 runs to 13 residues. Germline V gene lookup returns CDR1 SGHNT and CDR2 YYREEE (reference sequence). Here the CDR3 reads CASTLQGGDTQYF. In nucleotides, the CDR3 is TGTGCCAGCACCCTACAGGGGGGAGATACGCAGTATTTT. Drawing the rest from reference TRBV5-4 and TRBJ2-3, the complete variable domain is ETGVTQSPTHLIKTRGQQVTLRCSSQSGHNTVSWYQQALGQGPQFIFQYYREEENGRGNFPPRFSGLQFPNYSSELNVNALELDDSALYLCASTLQGGDTQYFGPGTRLTVL.

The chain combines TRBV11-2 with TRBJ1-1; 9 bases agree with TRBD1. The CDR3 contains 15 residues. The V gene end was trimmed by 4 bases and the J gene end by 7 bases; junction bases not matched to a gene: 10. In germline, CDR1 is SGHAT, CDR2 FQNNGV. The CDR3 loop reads CASSYLGQGRGEAFF. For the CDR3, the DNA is TGTGCCAGCAGCTACTTAGGACAGGGGCGTGGTGAAGCTTTCTTT. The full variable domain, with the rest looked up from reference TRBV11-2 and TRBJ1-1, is EAGVAQSPRYKIIEKRQSVAFWCNPISGHATLYWYQQILGQGPKLLIQFQNNGVVDDSQLPKDRFSAERLKGVDSTLKIQPAKLEDSAVYLCASSYLGQGRGEAFFGQGTRLTVV.

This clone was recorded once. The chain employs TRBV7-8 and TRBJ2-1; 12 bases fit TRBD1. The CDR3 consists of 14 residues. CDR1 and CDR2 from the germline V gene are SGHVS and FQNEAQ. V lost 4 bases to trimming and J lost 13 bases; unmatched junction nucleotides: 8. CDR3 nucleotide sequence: TGTGCCAGCAGCTCCTCCGGGACAGGGGGCCCCCAGTTCTTC. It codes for CASSSSGTGGPQFF.

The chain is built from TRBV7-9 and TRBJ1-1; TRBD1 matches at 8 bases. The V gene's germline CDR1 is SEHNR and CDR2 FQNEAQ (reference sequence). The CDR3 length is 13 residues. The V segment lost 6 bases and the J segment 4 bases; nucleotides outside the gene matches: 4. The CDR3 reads CASSPGTGTEAFF. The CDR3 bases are TGTGCCAGCAGTCCCGGGACAGGCACTGAAGCTTTCTTT.

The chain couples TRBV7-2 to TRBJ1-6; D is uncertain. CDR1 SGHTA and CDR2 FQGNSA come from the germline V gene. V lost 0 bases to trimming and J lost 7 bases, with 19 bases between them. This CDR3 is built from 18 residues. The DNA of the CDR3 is TGTGCCAGCAGCTTAGCACTAGCCGGGCGCTGGGAGAATTCACCCCTCCACTTT. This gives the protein CASSLALAGRWENSPLHF.

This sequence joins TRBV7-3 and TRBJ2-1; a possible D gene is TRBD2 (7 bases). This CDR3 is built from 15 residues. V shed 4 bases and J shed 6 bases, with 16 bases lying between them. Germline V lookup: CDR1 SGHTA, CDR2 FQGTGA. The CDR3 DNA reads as TGTGCCAGCAGCTCCCTGAGGGGGGGTTTCAATGAGCAGTTCTTC. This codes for CASSSLRGGFNEQFF.